The rows below give T cell receptor beta chains drawn from one sample of a study of blood T cells in healthy people across ages. TCRdb reanalysed the 5' RACE reads using MiXCR and keeps one entry per CDR3 protein. The data show 850,000 to 1,000,000 distinct CDR3 sequences, roughly 47% seen once. What was sequenced was blood. The receptor set was obtained from a woman aged 55-69 years in good health. Both conserved end residues are part of each CDR3. Each record gives: V gene, D gene, clone size, J gene, CDR3 protein, CDR3 DNA. D genes are given only for firm matches. Clone size is shown for a subset of rows, as once, few, many or a class of expanded clone.

V gene: TRBV12-3/TRBV12-4; D gene: TRBD2; clone size: -; J gene: TRBJ2-3; CDR3 protein: CASSLAGGTTTDTQYF; CDR3 DNA: TGTGCCAGCAGTTTAGCGGGGGGGACTACCACAGATACGCAGTATTTT
V gene: TRBV11-2; D gene: TRBD1; clone size: few; J gene: TRBJ2-7; CDR3 protein: CASSDYRGRGYEQYF; CDR3 DNA: TGTGCCAGCAGCGACTACAGGGGGAGAGGCTACGAGCAGTACTTC
V gene: TRBV18; D gene: TRBD2; clone size: -; J gene: TRBJ2-3; CDR3 protein: CASSAKPTSGYSTDTQYF; CDR3 DNA: TGTGCCAGCTCAGCGAAACCCACTAGCGGTTATTCCACAGATACGCAGTATTTT
V gene: TRBV30; D gene: -; clone size: once; J gene: TRBJ2-3; CDR3 protein: CAWSVLQGTADTQYF; CDR3 DNA: TGTGCCTGGAGTGTTCTCCAGGGGACCGCAGATACGCAGTATTTT
V gene: TRBV11-2; D gene: -; clone size: -; J gene: TRBJ1-2; CDR3 protein: CASSYDRMATYGYTF; CDR3 DNA: TGTGCCAGCAGTTACGATCGCATGGCAACCTATGGCTACACCTTC
V gene: TRBV20-1; D gene: TRBD1; clone size: few; J gene: TRBJ1-2; CDR3 protein: CSARVSRDRFYTF; CDR3 DNA: TGCAGTGCTAGAGTTTCCCGGGACAGGTTCTACACCTTC
V gene: TRBV4-1; D gene: -; clone size: many; J gene: TRBJ2-5; CDR3 protein: CASSQTGQQETQYF; CDR3 DNA: TGCGCCAGCAGCCAAACAGGGCAACAAGAGACCCAGTACTTC
V gene: TRBV27; D gene: -; clone size: few; J gene: TRBJ2-7; CDR3 protein: CATGVLGYEQYF; CDR3 DNA: TGTGCCACCGGGGTGTTAGGGTACGAGCAGTACTTC
V gene: TRBV7-7; D gene: -; clone size: -; J gene: TRBJ2-7; CDR3 protein: CASSLAGGRSEQYF; CDR3 DNA: TGTGCCAGCAGCTTAGCGGGAGGTAGATCCGAGCAGTACTTC
V gene: TRBV7-2; D gene: -; clone size: -; J gene: TRBJ2-5; CDR3 protein: CASSFGGKGETQYF; CDR3 DNA: TGTGCCAGCAGCTTCGGCGGGAAAGGAGAGACCCAGTACTTC
V gene: TRBV20-1; D gene: TRBD2; clone size: medium-sized; J gene: TRBJ2-1; CDR3 protein: CSAIGLAGYNEQFF; CDR3 DNA: TGCAGTGCTATCGGCCTAGCGGGGTACAATGAGCAGTTCTTC
V gene: TRBV7-2; D gene: -; clone size: -; J gene: TRBJ2-1; CDR3 protein: CASSFQGYNEQFF; CDR3 DNA: TGTGCCAGCAGCTTCCAGGGGTACAATGAGCAGTTCTTC
V gene: TRBV29-1; D gene: -; clone size: -; J gene: TRBJ1-4; CDR3 protein: CSVVIRQAGGEKLFF; CDR3 DNA: TGCAGCGTTGTTATTCGACAGGCCGGAGGTGAAAAACTGTTTTTT
V gene: TRBV28; D gene: -; clone size: -; J gene: TRBJ1-2; CDR3 protein: CASSTGHIAVGGYTF; CDR3 DNA: TGTGCCAGCTCCACGGGGCATATTGCCGTCGGGGGCTACACCTTC
V gene: TRBV24-1; D gene: TRBD2; clone size: -; J gene: TRBJ2-7; CDR3 protein: CATSDRTSPLEQYF; CDR3 DNA: TGTGCCACCAGTGATCGGACTAGCCCCCTCGAGCAGTACTTC
V gene: TRBV20-1; D gene: -; clone size: -; J gene: TRBJ2-1; CDR3 protein: CSGGRPSSYNEQFF; CDR3 DNA: TGCAGTGGTGGAAGGCCTAGCTCCTACAATGAGCAGTTCTTC